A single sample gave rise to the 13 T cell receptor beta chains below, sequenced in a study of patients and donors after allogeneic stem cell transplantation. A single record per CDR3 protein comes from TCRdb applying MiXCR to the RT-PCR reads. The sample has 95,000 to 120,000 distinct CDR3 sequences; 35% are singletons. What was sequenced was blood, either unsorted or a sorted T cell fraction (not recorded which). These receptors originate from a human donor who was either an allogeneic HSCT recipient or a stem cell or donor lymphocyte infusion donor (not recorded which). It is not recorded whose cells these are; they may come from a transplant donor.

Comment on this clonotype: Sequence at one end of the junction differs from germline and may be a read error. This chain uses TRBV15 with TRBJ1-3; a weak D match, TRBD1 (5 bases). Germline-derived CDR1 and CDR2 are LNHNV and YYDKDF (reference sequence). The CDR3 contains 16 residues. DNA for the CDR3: TGTGCCACCAGCAGAGATCTAGGGGCCTCTGGAAACACCATAAATTTT. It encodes CATSRDLGASGNTINF.

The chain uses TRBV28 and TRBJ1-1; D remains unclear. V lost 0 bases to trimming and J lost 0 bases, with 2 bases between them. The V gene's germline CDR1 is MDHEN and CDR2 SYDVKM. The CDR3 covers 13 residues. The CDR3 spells CASSLWMNTEAFF. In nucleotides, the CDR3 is TGTGCCAGCAGTTTATGGATGAACACTGAAGCTTTCTTT.

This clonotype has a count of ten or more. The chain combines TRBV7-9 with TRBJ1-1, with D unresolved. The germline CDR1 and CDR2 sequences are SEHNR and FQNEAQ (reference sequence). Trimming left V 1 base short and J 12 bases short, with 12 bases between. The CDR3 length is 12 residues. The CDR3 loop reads CASSLGSPLPFF. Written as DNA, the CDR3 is TGTGCCAGCAGCTTAGGGTCCCCCCTTCCTTTCTTT.

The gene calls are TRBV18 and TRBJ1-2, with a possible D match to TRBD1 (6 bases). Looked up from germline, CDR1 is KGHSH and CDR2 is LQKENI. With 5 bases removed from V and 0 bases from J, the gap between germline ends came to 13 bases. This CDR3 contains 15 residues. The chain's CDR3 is CASSISRGANYGYTF. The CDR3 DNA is TGTGCCAGCTCAATTTCCAGGGGAGCTAACTATGGCTACACCTTC.

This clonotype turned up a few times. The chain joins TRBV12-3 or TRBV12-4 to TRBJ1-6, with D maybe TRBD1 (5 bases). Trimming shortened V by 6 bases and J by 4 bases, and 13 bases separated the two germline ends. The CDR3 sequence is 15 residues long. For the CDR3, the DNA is TGTGCCAGCAGACCCGGGACGGGATATAATTCACCCCTCCACTTT. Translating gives CASRPGTGYNSPLHF.

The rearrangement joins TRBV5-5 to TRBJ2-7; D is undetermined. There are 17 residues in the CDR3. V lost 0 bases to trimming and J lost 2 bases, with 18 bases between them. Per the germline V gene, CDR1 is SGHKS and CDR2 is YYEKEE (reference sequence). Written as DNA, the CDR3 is TGTGCCAGCAGCTTGGGCGGACGGGCGTTACCGACCTACGAGCAGTACTTC. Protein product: CASSLGGRALPTYEQYF.

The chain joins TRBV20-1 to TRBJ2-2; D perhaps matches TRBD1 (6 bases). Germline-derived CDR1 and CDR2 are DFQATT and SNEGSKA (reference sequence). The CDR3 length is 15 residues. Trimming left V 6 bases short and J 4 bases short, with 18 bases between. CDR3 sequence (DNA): TGCAGTGCCAGGGGTGACTCAAGGGCCACCGGGGAGCTGTTTTTT. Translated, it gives CSARGDSRATGELFF.

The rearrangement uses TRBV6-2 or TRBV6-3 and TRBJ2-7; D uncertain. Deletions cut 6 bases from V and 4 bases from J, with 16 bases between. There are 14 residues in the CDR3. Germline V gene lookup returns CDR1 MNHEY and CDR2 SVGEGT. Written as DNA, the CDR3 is TGTGCCAGCAGACACGACTCGACACCATACGAGCAGTACTTC. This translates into CASRHDSTPYEQYF.

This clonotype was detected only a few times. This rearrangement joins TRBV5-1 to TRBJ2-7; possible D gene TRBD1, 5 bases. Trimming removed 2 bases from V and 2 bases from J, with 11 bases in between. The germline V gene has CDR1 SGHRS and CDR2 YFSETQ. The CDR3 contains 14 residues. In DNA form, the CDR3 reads TGCGCCAGCAGCTTTCAGGGAATGGCCTACGAGCAGTACTTC. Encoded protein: CASSFQGMAYEQYF. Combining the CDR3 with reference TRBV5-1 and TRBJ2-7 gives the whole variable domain KAGVTQTPRYLIKTRGQQVTLSCSPISGHRSVSWYQQTPGQGLQFLFEYFSETQRNKGNFPGRFSGRQFSNSRSEMNVSTLELGDSALYLCASSFQGMAYEQYFGPGTRLTVT.

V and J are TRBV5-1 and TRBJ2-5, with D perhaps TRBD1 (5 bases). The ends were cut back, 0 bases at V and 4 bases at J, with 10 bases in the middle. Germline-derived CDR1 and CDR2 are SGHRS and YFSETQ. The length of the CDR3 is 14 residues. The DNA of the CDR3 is TGCGCCAGCAGCTTGGGGGCAGGGCGAGAGACCCAGTACTTC. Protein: CASSLGAGRETQYF.

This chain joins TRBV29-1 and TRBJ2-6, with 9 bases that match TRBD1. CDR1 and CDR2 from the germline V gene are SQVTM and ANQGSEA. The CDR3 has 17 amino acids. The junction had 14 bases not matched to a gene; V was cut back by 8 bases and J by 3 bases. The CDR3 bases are TGCAGCCTGGATGGGGACAGGGCTTGTGGTGGGGCCAACGTCCTGACTTTC. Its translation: CSLDGDRACGGANVLTF.

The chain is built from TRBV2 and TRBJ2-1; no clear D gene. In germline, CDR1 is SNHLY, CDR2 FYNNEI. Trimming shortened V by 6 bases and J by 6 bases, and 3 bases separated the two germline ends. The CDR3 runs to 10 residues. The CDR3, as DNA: TGTGCCAGCAGGGTCAATGAGCAGTTCTTC. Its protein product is CASRVNEQFF.

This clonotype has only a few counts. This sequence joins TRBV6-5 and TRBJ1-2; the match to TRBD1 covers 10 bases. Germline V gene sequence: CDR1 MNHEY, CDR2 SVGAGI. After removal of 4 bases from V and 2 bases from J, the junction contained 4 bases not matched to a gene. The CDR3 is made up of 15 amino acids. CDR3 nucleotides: TGTGCCAGCAGTTTTCGGGACAGGGGAAACTATGGCTACACCTTC. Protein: CASSFRDRGNYGYTF.